The 10 T cell receptor beta chains listed next were all sequenced from one sample in a study of cytomegalovirus exposure and HLA in healthy donors (dated by TCRdb to 2017 to 2019). Receptor libraries were prepared by the immunoSEQ multiplex PCR assay. For the multiplex PCR, a mixture combining 60 forward primers for TCR Vbeta segments and 13 reverse primers for TCR Jbeta segments was used. This is the immuneACCESS table as TCRdb keeps it, with only in-frame sequences that have V and J called. A part of the clones is gone; compared with another copy, unresolved V genes explain less than half, and the rest is unexplained. This sample holds around 200,000 clones; approximately 80% were observed only once. Roughly 10% of the sample is in the top ten clones. Sequencing was performed on PBMCs. The receptor source for this set is a woman in her fifties or sixties in good health and CMV-seropositive.

The chain joins TRBV4-3 to TRBJ1-5; D is unresolved. There are 15 residues in the CDR3. Trimming pared 4 bases from V and 9 bases from J, leaving 19 bases between. CDR1 is LGHNA and CDR2 is YSLEER in the germline V gene. The CDR3 protein is CASSRDYSRSTPQHF. The DNA for the CDR3 is TGCGCCAGCAGCCGAGACTACAGCAGAAGTACGCCCCAGCATTTT.

This clone occurred once. The rearrangement uses TRBV5-6 and TRBJ1-6; D gene unclear. The CDR3 is made up of 14 amino acids. Trimming shortened V by 4 bases and J by 11 bases, and 16 bases separated the two germline ends. Germline CDR1 reads SGHDT; CDR2 reads YYEEEE. CDR3 DNA sequence: TGTGCCAGCAGCCTGCGGGCCAGGCTTACACCCCTCCACTTT. This translates into CASSLRARLTPLHF.

The J gene is TRBJ2-7, the V gene TRBV28, with D perhaps matching TRBD1 (6 bases). V dropped 6 bases and J dropped 2 bases, with 11 bases sitting between them. In germline, CDR1 is MDHEN, CDR2 SYDVKM. The CDR3 has 13 amino acids. Here the CDR3 reads CASRTQGTYEQYF. The CDR3, as DNA: TGTGCCAGCAGAACACAGGGTACCTACGAGCAGTACTTC.

V and J are TRBV11-2 and TRBJ2-3, with 8 nucleotides matching TRBD2. The CDR3 covers 15 residues. With V trimmed by 4 bases and J by 2 bases, 5 bases remained unmatched. Germline CDR1 reads SGHAT; CDR2 reads FQNNGV. The CDR3 coding sequence is TGTGCCAGCAGCTATCGGGGGGGTCCCACAGATACGCAGTATTTT. Translated: CASSYRGGPTDTQYF.

V gene TRBV7-9 combines with J gene TRBJ1-3, with D hard to call. CDR3 length: 13 residues. Trimming removed 5 bases at V and 7 bases at J, with 12 bases between. Germline-derived CDR1 and CDR2 are SEHNR and FQNEAQ (reference sequence). CDR3 amino acids: CASSPRPANTIYF. CDR3 sequence (DNA): TGTGCCAGCAGCCCGCGTCCCGCGAACACCATATATTTT.

V is TRBV7-6 and J is TRBJ2-7; 10 bases match TRBD1. The CDR3 is made up of 17 amino acids. Germline CDR1 reads SGHVS; CDR2 reads FNYEAQ. The V gene end was trimmed by 3 bases and the J gene end by 2 bases; junction bases not matched to a gene: 10. The CDR3 nucleotides are TGTGCCAGCAGCTTCCGATGGACAGGGGGAAGGACCTACGAGCAGTACTTC. The encoded protein is CASSFRWTGGRTYEQYF.

The table lists this clone with a few counts. V usage is TRBV12-1 and J usage is TRBJ2-7; the table's D gene call, TRBD2, was not cross checked with the DNA. TRBV12-1 is designated a pseudogene. CDR3 length: 14 residues. The DNA for the CDR3 is TGTGCCAGCAAACTAGCGGGGTTTTCCTACGAGCAGTACTTC. It is translated as CASKLAGFSYEQYF.

The J gene is TRBJ2-5, the V gene TRBV7-9; the match to TRBD1 covers 9 bases. The trim removed 1 base at V and 5 bases at J, leaving 5 bases unmatched. CDR3 length equals 15 residues. The germline gives CDR1 SEHNR, CDR2 FQNEAQ (reference sequence). CDR3 protein: CASSLEQGAGETQYF. CDR3 in DNA: TGTGCCAGCAGCTTAGAACAGGGGGCGGGGGAGACCCAGTACTTC.

The chain links TRBV5-1 to TRBJ2-3, with D tentatively TRBD2 (6 bases). This CDR3 spans 14 amino acids. V shed 4 bases and J shed 3 bases, with 12 bases lying between them. CDR1 is SGHRS, CDR2 YFSETQ, per germline. The CDR3 DNA reads TGCGCCAGCAGCCGGGGCGGGGAAACAGATACGCAGTATTTT. Encoded protein: CASSRGGETDTQYF.

V is TRBV6-5 and J is TRBJ2-3; 8 bases line up with TRBD2. Trimming at V came to 8 bases and at J to 4 bases, leaving 5 bases not matched to a gene. The CDR3 runs 13 residues. The germline CDR1 and CDR2 sequences are MNHEY and SVGAGI. CDR3 DNA sequence: TGTGCCAGCGGGCGGGGGGTAGCAGATACGCAGTATTTT. Translating gives CASGRGVADTQYF.